A single sample gave rise to the 31 T cell receptor beta chains below, sequenced in a study of regulatory T cells in long-lasting Graves disease. Time point in this sample: persistent/refractory GD, antithyroid drugs over 5 years with positive TRAb. Researchers made the TCR library from RNA that was extracted from PBMCs. Combining iRepertoire HTBI primers with Arm-PCR of CDR3 regions, the authors built TCR beta libraries. TCRdb re-derived calls from the multiplex PCR reads in MiXCR, one entry per CDR3 protein. The repertoire holds roughly 470,000 distinct CDR3 sequences, about 20% seen once, with less than 9% in the top ten. Sequenced material: peripheral blood mononuclear cells (PBMCs), taken when the disease was refractory, from a patient treated with antithyroid drugs. The receptor set was obtained from a female donor with Graves disease.

The chain carries TRBV9 and TRBJ2-4; weak D call: TRBD1 (6 bases). V was pared by 4 bases and J by 9 bases, with 20 bases between. The length of the CDR3 is 15 residues. Germline lookup yields CDR1 SGDLS and CDR2 YYNGEE. The CDR3 spells CASSPRISGDVIQYF. The CDR3 DNA reads as TGTGCCAGCAGCCCACGCATTTCAGGGGATGTCATTCAGTACTTC.

This clonotype was observed at least ten times. V and J are TRBV18 and TRBJ2-5; 7 bases fit TRBD1. V dropped 5 bases and J dropped 3; count of bases not matched to a gene: 9. This CDR3 contains 15 residues. The germline V gene encodes CDR1 KGHSH and CDR2 LQKENI. In DNA, the CDR3 is TGTGCCAGCTCAGCCCCGACAGGGCGGGAAGAGACCCAGTACTTC. Protein sequence: CASSAPTGREETQYF.

Worth noting for this clonotype: A far larger clone differs by one base, so this is likely a read error. This CDR3 fails to terminate in the conserved phenylalanine or tryptophan, so it likely reflects a read error. J is TRBJ2-7 and V is TRBV12-3 or TRBV12-4, with TRBD1 matching 9 bases. Unmatched junction bases numbered 7, after V lost 6 bases and J lost 4 bases. This CDR3 region has 14 residues. The DNA of the CDR3 is TGTGCCAGCAGCTCCGGACAGGGGAATTACGAGCAGTACTCC. It encodes CASSSGQGNYEQYS.

In its sample, this clonotype was seen many times. CDR3 coding DNA: TGTGCCAGCAGTTTAGCGCCAGGCCCCCTCTACGAGCAGTACTTC. Encoded protein: CASSLAPGPLYEQYF. J is TRBJ2-7 and V is TRBV12-3 or TRBV12-4, with D uncertain. The V end was cut by 0 bases, the J end by 3 bases, with 12 bases between. CDR3 size: 15 residues.

The chain uses TRBV19 and TRBJ1-2; D ambiguous. CDR3 length equals 14 residues. The germline gives CDR1 LNHDA, CDR2 SQIVND (reference sequence). With 5 bases removed from V and 4 bases from J, the gap between germline ends came to 14 bases. CDR3 sequence (DNA): TGTGCCAGTAGTCTAGGGCTCTCTCCCTATGGCTACACCTTC. Translated: CASSLGLSPYGYTF.

The gene calls are TRBV4-3 and TRBJ1-6, with 7 positions matching TRBD1. Per the germline V gene, CDR1 is LGHNA and CDR2 is YSLEER. This CDR3 has 15 amino acids. V gave up 1 base and J gave up 6 bases; unmatched junction bases: 3. The CDR3 is CASSQGDSFNSPLHF. The CDR3 nucleotides read TGCGCCAGCAGCCAAGGGGACAGCTTTAATTCACCCCTCCACTTT.

The V gene is TRBV28, the J gene TRBJ2-5; 8 bases line up with TRBD1. The germline CDR1 and CDR2 sequences are MDHEN and SYDVKM. Unmatched junction bases numbered 22, after V lost 6 bases and J lost 4 bases. CDR3 length: 19 residues. CDR3 amino acids: CASSHPPGRGRWGVETQYF. CDR3 in DNA: TGTGCCAGCAGCCACCCACCAGGCAGGGGGCGCTGGGGTGTAGAGACCCAGTACTTC. The variable domain in full, with the rest retrieved from reference TRBV28 and TRBJ2-5, is DVKVTQSSRYLVKRTGEKVFLECVQDMDHENMFWYRQDPGLGLRLIYFSYDVKMKEKGDIPEGYSVSREKKERFSLILESASTNQTSMYLCASSHPPGRGRWGVETQYFGPGTRLLVL.

Regarding this clonotype: Since a much larger clone is just one base distant, this may be a read error. V gene TRBV6-2 or TRBV6-3 combines with J gene TRBJ2-6; D may be TRBD1 (5 bases). Per germline, CDR1 MNHEY and CDR2 SVGEGT. The CDR3 is 19 residues long. This CDR3 is CASRPNPVWVSPGANALTF. The CDR3 DNA reads TGTGCCAGCAGGCCAAATCCTGTCTGGGTTTCTCCTGGGGCCAACGCCCTGACTTTC.

This clonotype was found many times. The chain joins TRBV28 to TRBJ1-2, with TRBD1 matching 11 bases. The CDR3 covers 17 residues. The J segment lost 3 bases and the V segment lost 2 bases, leaving 8 bases of the junction unmatched. CDR1 and CDR2 (germline): MDHEN, SYDVKM. The CDR3, as DNA: TGTGCCAGCAGTTTAATAATCGGACAGGGGGCCGACTATGGCTACACCTTC. It codes for CASSLIIGQGADYGYTF.

This clonotype was recorded a few times. It may be a read error: a sequence one base away is much more abundant. The chain links TRBV6-2 or TRBV6-3 to TRBJ2-5; 8 bases align to TRBD1. TRBJ2-1 matches the DNA end more closely, so the J call is doubtful. The length of the CDR3 is 15 residues. The germline CDR1 and CDR2 sequences are MNHEY and SVGEGT. CDR3 nucleotides: TGTGCCAGCACCAAGGGACAGGTACAAACCTACGAGCAGTTCTTC. Translation: CASTKGQVQTYEQFF.

This clonotype has ten or more counts. The chain is built from TRBV30 and TRBJ1-1; no clear D. The germline gives CDR1 GTSNPN, CDR2 SVGIG (reference sequence). There are 11 residues in the CDR3. Trimming removed 8 bases from V and 3 bases from J, with 10 bases in between. CDR3 protein: CAHGVDTEAFF. In nucleotides, the CDR3 is TGTGCCCATGGGGTGGACACTGAAGCTTTCTTT.

This clonotype was seen at least ten times. The chain couples TRBV19 to TRBJ1-5, with D possibly being TRBD1 (6 bases). CDR3 length: 18 residues. Looked up from germline, CDR1 is LNHDA and CDR2 is SQIVND (reference sequence). V gave up 6 bases and J gave up 2 bases, with 23 bases separating them. CDR3 region: CASRPIPLQGKGNQPQHF. In nucleotides, the CDR3 is TGTGCCAGTAGGCCCATACCGCTACAGGGTAAGGGCAATCAGCCCCAGCATTTT.

This clonotype has only a few counts. V and J are TRBV27 and TRBJ2-2; D is possibly TRBD2 (5 bases). The CDR3 spans 14 residues. Trimming took off 6 bases at V and 5 bases at J, with 13 bases between the two ends. The V gene's germline CDR1 is MNHEY and CDR2 SMNVEV (reference sequence). The CDR3 sequence is CASRYRRSTGELFF. CDR3 bases: TGTGCCAGCAGATATAGGAGGAGTACCGGGGAGCTGTTTTTT.

Ten or more counts support this clonotype. The J gene is TRBJ2-7, the V gene TRBV7-9; D is unclear. V lost 2 bases, J lost 2 bases, and 10 bases lay in between. Germline loops: CDR1 SEHNR, CDR2 FQNEAQ (reference sequence). This CDR3 is 14 amino acids long. The CDR3 nucleotides are TGTGCCAGCAGCTTACGTGGGGAAACCTACGAGCAGTACTTC. This codes for CASSLRGETYEQYF.

The chain carries TRBV19 and TRBJ2-5; 9 bases are shared with TRBD2. With 3 bases clipped from V and 4 bases from J, the junction kept 9 bases outside the gene matches. The CDR3 loop spans 16 amino acids. CDR1 and CDR2 (germline): LNHDA, SQIVND (reference sequence). The CDR3 region has the DNA TGTGCCAGTAGTATGGTAGAACTAGCGGGTAGAGAGACCCAGTACTTC. It specifies CASSMVELAGRETQYF.

This clonotype was recorded a few times. The chain combines TRBV7-9 with TRBJ2-5; D remains ambiguous. This CDR3 region has 12 residues. CDR1 and CDR2 from the germline V gene are SEHNR and FQNEAQ (reference sequence). V gave up 5 bases and J gave up 3 bases, with 7 bases separating them. Here the CDR3 reads CASSADKETQYF. The CDR3 nucleotides read TGTGCCAGCAGCGCCGATAAAGAGACCCAGTACTTC.

This chain joins TRBV2 and TRBJ1-6, with D possibly being TRBD1 (5 bases). V was clipped by 1 base and J by 5 bases, with 6 bases between them. CDR3 length: 14 amino acids. Germline CDR1 and CDR2: SNHLY and FYNNEI. The CDR3 is CASSEEGNNSPLHF. The CDR3 DNA reads TGTGCCAGCAGTGAAGAGGGGAATAATTCACCCCTCCACTTT.

This clonotype was detected only a few times. The chain couples TRBV12-3 or TRBV12-4 to TRBJ1-3, with D possibly being TRBD1 (5 bases). The CDR3 contains 17 residues. V shed 3 bases and J shed 0 bases, with 15 bases lying between them. DNA of the CDR3: TGTGCCAGCAGTTTTACGGGGGATGTGAGCTCTGGAAACACCATATATTTT. This gives the protein CASSFTGDVSSGNTIYF.

In nucleotides, the CDR3 is TGTGCCAGTAGTTTCCCTAGCGCCGCGAACACCGGGGAGCTGTTTTTT. Its protein product is CASSFPSAANTGELFF. V usage is TRBV19 and J usage is TRBJ2-2, with D perhaps TRBD2 (6 bases). CDR1 LNHDA and CDR2 SQIVND come from the germline V gene (reference sequence). Trimming left V 5 bases short and J 0 bases short, with 13 bases between. The CDR3 is made up of 16 amino acids.

This chain uses TRBV7-4 with TRBJ2-5, with TRBD1 identical over 8 bases. J gave up 4 bases and V 1 base, and 11 bases lay outside the gene matches. Germline V CDR1 and CDR2: SGHVT, SQSDAQ. CDR3 length equals 17 residues. This CDR3 reads CASSLDTWTGRVETQYF. In DNA, the CDR3 is TGTGCCAGCAGCTTAGACACCTGGACAGGGCGAGTAGAGACCCAGTACTTC.

The chain uses TRBV20-1 and TRBJ1-5, with 10 nucleotides matching TRBD1. The CDR3 is 15 amino acids. CDR1 and CDR2 (germline): DFQATT, SNEGSKA (reference sequence). The J segment lost 4 bases and the V segment lost 4 bases, leaving 7 bases of the junction unmatched. DNA of the CDR3: TGCAGTGCTACACCGGGACAGGGGCCTAATCAGCCCCAGCATTTT. Its translation is CSATPGQGPNQPQHF.

This clonotype was found many times. This chain uses TRBV7-2 with TRBJ1-2; 12 positions match TRBD1. V was pared by 9 bases and J by 9 bases, with 8 bases of the junction left unmatched. The CDR3 has 13 amino acids. The V gene's germline CDR1 is SGHTA and CDR2 FQGNSA. The CDR3 spells CASHRDRGLSYTF. CDR3 sequence (DNA): TGTGCCAGTCACCGGGACAGGGGGCTGAGCTACACCTTC.

This clonotype was found many times. The CDR3 DNA reads as TGTGCCAGCAGCTATAGCGGGAGGGCGATCGAGACCCAGTACTTC. The encoded protein is CASSYSGRAIETQYF. V is TRBV11-2 and J is TRBJ2-5; 11 positions match TRBD2. V shed 4 bases, J shed 5 bases, and the junction held 6 bases outside the gene matches. The CDR3 runs to 15 residues. The germline CDR1 and CDR2 sequences are SGHAT and FQNNGV.

This clonotype was picked up a small number of times. The chain links TRBV5-1 to TRBJ2-2; weak D call: TRBD2 (5 bases). Trimming stripped 1 base from V and 0 bases from J, with 10 bases between. The CDR3 loop spans 16 amino acids. Germline V CDR1 and CDR2: SGHRS, YFSETQ. The CDR3 nucleotides read TGCGCCAGCAGCTTGCTGGCCGGGACGAACACCGGGGAGCTGTTTTTT. Translated, it gives CASSLLAGTNTGELFF.

This clonotype was seen a few times. V usage is TRBV6-1 and J usage is TRBJ2-4; 7 bases are a match to TRBD2. With 0 bases clipped from V and 6 bases from J, the junction kept 8 bases outside the gene matches. Per the germline V gene, CDR1 is MNHNS and CDR2 is SASEGT. CDR3 size: 16 residues. CDR3 amino acids: CASSEAASGMRNIQYF. Here the CDR3 DNA reads TGTGCCAGCAGTGAAGCGGCTAGCGGAATGCGAAACATTCAGTACTTC.

This clonotype was counted at least ten times. The CDR3 spells CASSITGTGDTEAFF. CDR3 sequence (DNA): TGTGCCAGCAGCATTACCGGGACAGGGGACACTGAAGCTTTCTTT. V gene TRBV11-2 combines with J gene TRBJ1-1, with TRBD1 identical over 10 bases. J was trimmed by 3 bases and V by 5 bases; bases with no gene match: 6. The germline gives CDR1 SGHAT, CDR2 FQNNGV. The CDR3 consists of 15 residues.

This clonotype was counted between two and nine times. The V gene is TRBV6-1, the J gene TRBJ2-6, with D tentatively TRBD1 (6 bases). V lost 7 bases and J 0 bases, leaving 19 bases between the germline ends. The CDR3 consists of 18 residues. The V gene's germline CDR1 is MNHNS and CDR2 SASEGT. Here the CDR3 reads CASTPGVAGSSGANVLTF. In DNA, the CDR3 is TGTGCCAGCACCCCAGGGGTGGCCGGCAGCTCTGGGGCCAACGTCCTGACTTTC.

With regard to this clonotype: A clone one base away is much larger, so this may be a read error. In this CDR3 the conserved last residue, phenylalanine or tryptophan, is missing, so a read error is likely. V and J are TRBV7-9 and TRBJ2-5; D gene uncertain. The V end lost 5 bases, the J end lost 2 bases, and 15 bases lay between the germline ends. Germline values: CDR1 SEHNR, CDR2 FQNEAQ (reference sequence). The CDR3 totals 15 residues. CDR3 loop: CASSPQSPRQETQYL. The DNA of the CDR3 is TGTGCCAGCAGCCCCCAGAGCCCAAGACAAGAGACCCAGTACCTC.

This clonotype was picked up many times. J is TRBJ1-5 and V is TRBV28; a possible D gene is TRBD1 (5 bases). V lost 6 bases and J lost 7, with 10 bases in between. In germline, CDR1 is MDHEN, CDR2 SYDVKM. This CDR3 region has 12 residues. The CDR3 coding sequence is TGTGCCAGCAGCCGGTGGGGCCAGCCCCAGCATTTT. This codes for CASSRWGQPQHF.

J is TRBJ2-7 and V is TRBV28; D is unresolved. The ends were cut back, 2 bases at V and 7 bases at J, with 9 bases in the middle. CDR3 length: 12 residues. Germline V CDR1 and CDR2: MDHEN, SYDVKM. The CDR3 protein is CASSLGTEEQYF. In DNA form, the CDR3 reads TGTGCCAGCAGTTTAGGAACGGAGGAGCAGTACTTC.

This chain connects TRBV12-3 or TRBV12-4 to TRBJ2-1; 8 nucleotides match TRBD2. The CDR3 is made up of 13 amino acids. The trim removed 5 bases at V and 12 bases at J, leaving 9 bases unmatched. The CDR3 DNA sequence: TGTGCCAGCAGTGGGACTAGTTTATTAGGGCAGTTCTTC. Its translation is CASSGTSLLGQFF.